This T cell receptor (beta chain) was identified in a study of identical twins. General study points: Cord blood's abundant beta clonotypes had fewer insertions, unlike memory repertoires. Invariant MAIT and iNKT cells may have partly biased zero-insertion analyses.

Germline CDR1 reads SGHRS; CDR2 reads YFSETQ. Trimming took off 2 bases at V and 0 bases at J, with 12 bases between the two ends. The CDR3 extends over 16 amino acids. TCRdb passed the 5' RACE reads through MiXCR, listing each CDR3 protein once. Among 1.5 million to 2 million distinct CDR3 sequences listed, more than 30% were seen once. This clonotype showed up just a few times. Its antigen is still unknown. This receptor was obtained from a newborn girl in good health. The chain recombines TRBV5-1 with TRBJ2-1; D possibly corresponds to TRBD2 (6 bases). The sample consisted of cord blood. CDR3 in amino acids: CASSFSGQSSYNEQFF. The DNA of the CDR3 is TGCGCCAGCAGCTTTAGCGGCCAAAGCTCCTACAATGAGCAGTTCTTC.